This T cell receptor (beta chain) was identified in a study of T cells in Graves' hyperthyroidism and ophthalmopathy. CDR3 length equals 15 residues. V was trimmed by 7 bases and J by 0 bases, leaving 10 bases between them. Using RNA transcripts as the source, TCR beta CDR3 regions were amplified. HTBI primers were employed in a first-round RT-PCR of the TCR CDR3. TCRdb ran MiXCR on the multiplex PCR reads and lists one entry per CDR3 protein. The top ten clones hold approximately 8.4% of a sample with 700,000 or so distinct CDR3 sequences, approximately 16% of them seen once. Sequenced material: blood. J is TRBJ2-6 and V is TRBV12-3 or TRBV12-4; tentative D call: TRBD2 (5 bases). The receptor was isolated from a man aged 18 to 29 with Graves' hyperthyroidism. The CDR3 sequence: CASTIAGSGANVLTF. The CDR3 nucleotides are TGTGCCAGCACCATCGCGGGCTCTGGGGCCAACGTCCTGACTTTC.